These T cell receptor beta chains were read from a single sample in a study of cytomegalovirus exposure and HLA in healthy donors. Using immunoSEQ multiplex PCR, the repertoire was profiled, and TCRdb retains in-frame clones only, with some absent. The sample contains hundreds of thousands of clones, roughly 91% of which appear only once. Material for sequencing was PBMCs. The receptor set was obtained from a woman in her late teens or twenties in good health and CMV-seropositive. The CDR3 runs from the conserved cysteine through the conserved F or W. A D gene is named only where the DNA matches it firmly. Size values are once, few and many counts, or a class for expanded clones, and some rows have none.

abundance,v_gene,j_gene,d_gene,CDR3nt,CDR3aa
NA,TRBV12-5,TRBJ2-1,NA,TGTGCTAGTGGTTTGGGGACTGTTGAGCAGTTCTTC,CASGLGTVEQFF
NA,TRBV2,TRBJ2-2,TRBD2,TGTGCCAGTGAAACGACTCGGACTAGCGGCGGGGAGCTGTTTTTT,CASETTRTSGGELFF
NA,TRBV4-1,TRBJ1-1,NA,TGCGCCAGCAGCCAAGGCGAGACCCATGCGGGCACTGAAGCTTTCTTT,CASSQGETHAGTEAFF
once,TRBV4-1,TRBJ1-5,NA,TGCGCCAGCAGCCAACGCACAGGAACAGATCCAGCCCAGCATTTT,CASSQRTGTDPAQHF
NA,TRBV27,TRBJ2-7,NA,TGTGCCAGCAGTTTCCTGAGCTCCTACGAGCAGTACTTC,CASSFLSSYEQYF
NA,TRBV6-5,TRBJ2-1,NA,TGTGCCAGCAGTCCCTCCTCCTACAATGAGCAGTTCTTC,CASSPSSYNEQFF
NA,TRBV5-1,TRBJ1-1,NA,TGCGCCAGCAGCTGGATGGACAGGAACACTGAAGCTTTCTTT,CASSWMDRNTEAFF
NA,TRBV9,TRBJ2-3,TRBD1,TGTGCCAGCAGCGCGGCCGGGACAGGGGTGGGGGCAGATACGCAGTATTTT,CASSAAGTGVGADTQYF
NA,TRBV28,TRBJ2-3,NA,TGTGCCAGCAGTTCAGCAGGTCGGGGGCAGTATTTT,CASSSAGRGQYF
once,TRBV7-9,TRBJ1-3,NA,TGTGCCAGCAGCTTAGGCGGGGGCACTGGAAACACCATATATTTT,CASSLGGGTGNTIYF
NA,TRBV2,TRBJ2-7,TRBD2,TGTGCCAGCAGTGAGGTAGCGGGATCCTACGAGCAGTACTTC,CASSEVAGSYEQYF
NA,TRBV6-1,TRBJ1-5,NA,TGTGCCAGCAGTGAAGTAAGAGATCAGCCCCAGCATTTT,CASSEVRDQPQHF
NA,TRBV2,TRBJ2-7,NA,TGTGCCAGCAAACAGGGTCCCTCCTACGAGCAGTACTTC,CASKQGPSYEQYF
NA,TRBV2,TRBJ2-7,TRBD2,TGTGCCAGTACAGGGGGGCTAGGGGGACTAGCGGCCTACGAGCAGTACTTC,CASTGGLGGLAAYEQYF
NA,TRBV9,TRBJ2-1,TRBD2,TGTGCCAGCAGCGTAGTTAGCGGGAGTGGATACAATGAGCAGTTCTTC,CASSVVSGSGYNEQFF
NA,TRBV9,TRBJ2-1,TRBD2,TGTGCCAGCAGCGCCCGGGGACTAGCGGGGACTAGCTCCTACAATGAGCAGTTCTTC,CASSARGLAGTSSYNEQFF
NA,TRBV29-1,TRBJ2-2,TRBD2,TGCAGCGTGGGACTAGCGGGAGGACCCGGGGAGCTGTTTTTT,CSVGLAGGPGELFF
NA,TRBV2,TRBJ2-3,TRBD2,TGTGCCAGACAAGCAACTAGCGGGACAGATACGCAGTATTTT,CARQATSGTDTQYF
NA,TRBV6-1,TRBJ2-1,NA,TGTGCCAGCAGTGCAAGCGGGTTCTCCTACAATGAGCAGTTCTTC,CASSASGFSYNEQFF
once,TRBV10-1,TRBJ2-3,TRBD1,TGCGCCAGCAGTGAGGGGGGCAGGGGGCGTACAGATACGCAGTATTTT,CASSEGGRGRTDTQYF
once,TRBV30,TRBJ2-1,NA,TGTGCCTATGTAGGGGGCTCCTACAATGAGCAGTTCTTC,CAYVGGSYNEQFF
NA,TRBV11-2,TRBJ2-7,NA,TGTGCCAGCAGCTCCCGGGAGTATGTAAGCGGGTACGAGCAGTACTTC,CASSSREYVSGYEQYF
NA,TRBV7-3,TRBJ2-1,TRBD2,TGTGCCAGCAGTTTCGGGACTAGCAAGGCGGGTGAGCAGTTCTTC,CASSFGTSKAGEQFF
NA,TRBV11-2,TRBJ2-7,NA,TGTGCCAGCAGCTTAAGGGTAGCGGCCCTCTACGAGCAGTACTTC,CASSLRVAALYEQYF
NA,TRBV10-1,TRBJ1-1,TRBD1,TGCGCCAGCAGTGAAAACAGGGGCACTGAAGCTTTCTTT,CASSENRGTEAFF
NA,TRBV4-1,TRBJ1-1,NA,TGCGCCAGCAGCCGAGACCTTTCGAGTTTGAACACTGAAGCTTTCTTT,CASSRDLSSLNTEAFF
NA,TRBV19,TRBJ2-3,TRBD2,TGTGCCAGTCGGGGGGGGCCGCCAGATACGCAGTATTTT,CASRGGPPDTQYF
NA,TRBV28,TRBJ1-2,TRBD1,TGTGCCAGCAGAAGCCAACAGGGGCACGGCTACACCTTC,CASRSQQGHGYTF